This T cell receptor (beta chain) is drawn from a study of T cells in Graves' hyperthyroidism and ophthalmopathy. Findings and limits, study-wide: Clonotypes that were expanded in thyroid above 0.001 mostly appeared in blood too.

As concerns this clonotype: Its antigen is currently unknown. One end of the junction varies from germline; a read error may be responsible.

Germline values: CDR1 LNHDA, CDR2 SQIVND (reference sequence). This CDR3 is 10 amino acids long. Amplified regions were TCR beta CDR3 sequences from RNA transcripts. The primer set for the first-round RT-PCR of the TCR CDR3 was HTBI. MiXCR was run by TCRdb on the multiplex PCR reads, yielding one entry per CDR3 protein. The sample has approximately 210,000 distinct CDR3 sequences; 17% are singletons. This receptor was obtained from a man in his forties or fifties with Graves' hyperthyroidism. The sequencing sample was made of blood. The rearrangement joins TRBV19 to TRBJ1-4; D gene ambiguous. CDR3 nucleotides: TGTGTCAGTCGGGGAGAAAAACTGTTTTTT. Amino acid sequence: CVSRGEKLFF.